These 22 T cell receptor beta chains came from one sample sequenced in a study of cytomegalovirus exposure and HLA in healthy donors. Primers: 60 Vbeta forward and 13 Jbeta reverse. Clones were read by immunoSEQ multiplex PCR, and TCRdb kept only the in-frame ones, dropping some. The repertoire holds about 140,000 clones, with about 80% as singletons. The sample consisted of PBMCs. These receptor sequences come from a woman between 35 and 50 years old in good health and CMV-seronegative.

This chain connects TRBV9 to TRBJ2-5; 13 positions agree with TRBD2. The V gene's germline CDR1 is SGDLS and CDR2 YYNGEE. J lost 1 base, V lost 0 bases, and 6 bases had no gene match. This CDR3 spans 18 amino acids. The CDR3 region is CASSVGQGLAGSQETQYF. The CDR3 DNA is TGTGCCAGCAGCGTAGGACAGGGACTAGCGGGATCCCAAGAGACCCAGTACTTC.

The rearrangement uses TRBV5-1 and TRBJ1-1; D perhaps matches TRBD1 (5 bases). This CDR3 contains 12 residues. Germline CDR1 is SGHRS and CDR2 is YFSETQ. V lost 4 bases and J 10 bases, leaving 14 bases between the germline ends. The chain's CDR3 is CASSVGGGGAFF. The DNA of the CDR3 is TGCGCCAGCAGCGTCGGGGGAGGTGGAGCTTTCTTT.

J is TRBJ2-3 and V is TRBV5-1, with TRBD2 matching 9 bases. The CDR3 loop spans 17 amino acids. Losses at the gene ends were 4 bases for V and 4 bases for J; bases not matched to a gene: 13. Per germline, CDR1 SGHRS and CDR2 YFSETQ. The CDR3 loop is CASSHRVAGEYADTQYF. CDR3 DNA: TGCGCCAGCAGCCACCGTGTAGCGGGAGAGTATGCAGATACGCAGTATTTT.

The chain is built from TRBV4-3 and TRBJ2-1, with TRBD2 matching over 10 bases. J gave up 10 bases and V 0 bases, and 9 bases lay outside the gene matches. Germline CDR1 and CDR2: LGHNA and YSLEER. This CDR3 has 16 residues. This chain's CDR3 is CASSQEPLAGAPEQFF. The CDR3 bases are TGCGCCAGCAGCCAAGAACCCCTAGCGGGAGCTCCCGAGCAGTTCTTC.

The chain combines TRBV30 with TRBJ2-3; tentative D call: TRBD2 (7 bases). This CDR3 has 15 residues. The V and J ends lost 0 bases and 4 bases respectively, with 14 bases between them. The germline gives CDR1 GTSNPN, CDR2 SVGIG (reference sequence). As DNA, the CDR3 is TGTGCCTGGAGTGTAGGGGGGGGCATGGCAGATACGCAGTATTTT. This codes for CAWSVGGGMADTQYF.

This chain links TRBV9 with TRBJ1-3; 7 bases match TRBD1. The CDR3 spans 15 residues. The V and J ends lost 3 bases and 7 bases, in that order; junction bases with no gene match: 10. CDR1 and CDR2 (germline): SGDLS, YYNGEE. CDR3 sequence reads: CASSARGHFANTIYF. CDR3 in DNA: TGTGCCAGCAGCGCTAGGGGGCATTTTGCCAACACCATATATTTT.

The genes are TRBV18 and TRBJ2-7, with TRBD2 identical over 8 bases. This CDR3 region has 14 residues. Germline V gene lookup returns CDR1 KGHSH and CDR2 LQKENI. V lost 3 bases and J lost 6; bases outside the gene matches: 7. Written as DNA, the CDR3 is TGTGCCAGCTCACCGGGCGGGGGGCTTAGCGAGCAGTACTTC. This gives the protein CASSPGGGLSEQYF.

The genes are TRBV29-1 and TRBJ2-1, with 9 positions matching TRBD2. Germline V gives CDR1 SQVTM, CDR2 ANQGSEA. V lost 7 bases, J lost 8 bases, and 9 bases stayed unmatched. CDR3 length: 13 amino acids. The DNA of the CDR3 is TGCAGCGCGCTTCCTAGCGGGATCTATGAGCAGTTCTTC. This gives the protein CSALPSGIYEQFF.

This sequence joins TRBV5-8 and TRBJ1-4, with 9 nucleotides matching TRBD1. The CDR3 is 15 residues long. The trim removed 2 bases at V and 5 bases at J, leaving 4 bases unmatched. The germline CDR1 and CDR2 sequences are SGHTS and YDEGEE. CDR3 sequence: CASSFPGQGNEKLFF. The CDR3 DNA reads as TGTGCCAGCAGCTTCCCCGGACAGGGGAATGAAAAACTGTTTTTT.

The gene calls are TRBV20-1 and TRBJ2-7; no clear D gene. Trimming took off 0 bases at V and 10 bases at J, with 7 bases between the two ends. The CDR3 has 10 residues. Germline-derived CDR1 and CDR2 are DFQATT and SNEGSKA (reference sequence). The CDR3 sequence: CSAREEDQYF. The DNA for the CDR3 is TGCAGTGCTAGAGAAGAGGATCAGTACTTC.

With respect to this clone: Relative to the germline gene, one junction end is altered; a read error may explain this. V gene TRBV7-9 combines with J gene TRBJ2-5; 12 nucleotides agree with TRBD1. The length of the CDR3 is 17 residues. CDR1 SEHNR and CDR2 FQNEAQ come from the germline V gene (reference sequence). As DNA, the CDR3 is TGTTCCAGCAGCTTCCCGGGACAGGGGGCGCGCACAGAGACCCAGTACTTC. Translation gives CSSSFPGQGARTETQYF.

The chain carries TRBV10-3 and TRBJ1-2; TRBD1 agrees at 7 bases. The CDR3 length is 15 residues. The trim removed 8 bases at V and 4 bases at J, leaving 13 bases unmatched. Germline V gene data show CDR1 as ENHRY and CDR2 as SYGVKD. The CDR3 is CAIGGGRGLTYGYTF. The CDR3 DNA follows: TGTGCCATCGGCGGCGGCAGGGGGTTGACCTATGGCTACACCTTC.

The gene calls are TRBV7-2 and TRBJ2-5, with TRBD1 identical over 7 bases. V lost 2 bases to trimming and J lost 5 bases; unmatched junction nucleotides: 8. Germline V lookup: CDR1 SGHTA, CDR2 FQGNSA. This CDR3 has 15 residues. CDR3 nucleotides: TGTGCCAGCAGCTTAACACCGGGACAGTGGGAGACCCAGTACTTC. Translating gives CASSLTPGQWETQYF.

V gene TRBV6-1 combines with J gene TRBJ1-1; TRBD1 matches 9 bases. The CDR3 runs 16 residues. The germline CDR1 and CDR2 sequences are MNHNS and SASEGT. V gave up 4 bases and J gave up 2 bases; unmatched junction bases: 8. The CDR3, as DNA: TGTGCCAGCAGTGTTTTACCGGGACAGGGAAACACTGAAGCTTTCTTT. The encoded protein is CASSVLPGQGNTEAFF.

V gene TRBV28 combines with J gene TRBJ1-2; maybe TRBD1 (5 bases). Germline V CDR1 and CDR2: MDHEN, SYDVKM. The CDR3 sequence is 13 residues long. V was clipped by 3 bases and J by 5 bases, with 10 bases between them. In nucleotides, the CDR3 is TGTGCCAGCAGTTTCCGCAGGGTTTATGGCTACACCTTC. It codes for CASSFRRVYGYTF.

The genes are TRBV6-1 and TRBJ2-3; possible D gene TRBD1, 6 bases. V was cut by 5 bases and J by 0 bases, with 12 bases left in between. This CDR3 is 15 amino acids long. Germline values: CDR1 MNHNS, CDR2 SASEGT. The CDR3: CASSPDSLSTDTQYF. DNA of the CDR3: TGTGCCAGCAGTCCGGACAGCCTCAGCACAGATACGCAGTATTTT.

CDR3 bases: TGTGCCAGCAGCTTAGGAGCAGGGACAGGGCTCAATCAGCCCCAGCATTTT. Residues: CASSLGAGTGLNQPQHF. The chain links TRBV11-2 to TRBJ1-5; 9 bases are a match to TRBD1. This CDR3 is built from 17 residues. Germline-derived CDR1 and CDR2 are SGHAT and FQNNGV. Germline trimming cut 1 base from V and 3 bases from J; bases unmatched to any gene: 7. The full variable domain, rest sourced from reference TRBV11-2 and TRBJ1-5, is EAGVAQSPRYKIIEKRQSVAFWCNPISGHATLYWYQQILGQGPKLLIQFQNNGVVDDSQLPKDRFSAERLKGVDSTLKIQPAKLEDSAVYLCASSLGAGTGLNQPQHFGDGTRLSIL.

The rearrangement uses TRBV14 and TRBJ2-1, with 8 positions matching TRBD1. J was trimmed by 8 bases and V by 1 base; bases with no gene match: 7. The CDR3 consists of 15 residues. Germline-derived CDR1 and CDR2 are SGHDN and FVKESK. CDR3 sequence reads: CASSQVWTGSHEQFF. The CDR3 DNA is TGTGCCAGCAGCCAAGTTTGGACAGGGTCCCATGAGCAGTTCTTC. Looking up the rest from reference TRBV14 and TRBJ2-1 gives the full variable domain: EAGVTQFPSHSVIEKGQTVTLRCDPISGHDNLYWYRRVMGKEIKFLLHFVKESKQDESGMPNNRFLAERTGGTYSTLKVQPAELEDSGVYFCASSQVWTGSHEQFFGPGTRLTVL.

This clone was observed once. The rearrangement links TRBV7-2 to TRBJ2-7, with D unresolved. The CDR3 is 13 amino acids. V lost 4 bases and J 3 bases, leaving 10 bases between the germline ends. Germline lookup yields CDR1 SGHTA and CDR2 FQGNSA. The DNA of the CDR3 is TGTGCCAGCAGCTCCTCCTCAGGCTACGAGCAGTACTTC. It is translated as CASSSSSGYEQYF.

The V gene is TRBV4-1, the J gene TRBJ1-1; no reliable D call. CDR3 length: 14 amino acids. The V end lost 0 bases, the J end lost 1 base, and 6 bases lay between the germline ends. CDR1 is MGHRA and CDR2 is YSYEKL in the germline V gene. The CDR3 is CASSQEPGNTEAFF. The CDR3 nucleotides are TGCGCCAGCAGCCAAGAACCAGGGAACACTGAAGCTTTCTTT.

This chain's CDR3 is CASTPRGNTEAFF. For the CDR3, the DNA is TGTGCCAGCACCCCCCGGGGTAACACTGAAGCTTTCTTT. This chain connects TRBV11-2 to TRBJ1-1; D is ambiguous. Trimming left V 7 bases short and J 2 bases short, with 11 bases between. CDR3 length: 13 amino acids. In germline, CDR1 is SGHAT, CDR2 FQNNGV.

The chain employs TRBV30 and TRBJ1-5; D unresolved. This CDR3 has 14 residues. V shed 5 bases and J shed 2 bases, with 13 bases lying between them. From germline, CDR1 is GTSNPN and CDR2 SVGIG (reference sequence). CDR3 sequence reads: CAWATETRNQPQHF. In nucleotides, the CDR3 is TGTGCCTGGGCTACAGAGACGCGCAATCAGCCCCAGCATTTT.